One sample yielded the 28 T cell receptor beta chains listed below, sequenced in a study of cytomegalovirus exposure and HLA in healthy donors. A multiplex PCR was run with 60 Vbeta primers and 13 Jbeta primers. Generated by immunoSEQ multiplex PCR, the TCRdb table keeps only in-frame clones and is missing some. The table has 90,000 to 120,000 clones, less than 80% seen once. Specimen: PBMCs. These receptors came from a man aged 30-40 years in good health and CMV-seropositive.

As DNA, the CDR3 is TGTGCCAGCAGTACTTCTCGTGGCTACACCTTC. It translates to CASSTSRGYTF. The chain employs TRBV28 and TRBJ1-2, with no clear D. This CDR3 contains 11 residues. CDR1 is MDHEN, CDR2 SYDVKM, per germline. The ends were cut back, 5 bases at V and 7 bases at J, with 8 bases in the middle.

The chain is built from TRBV13 and TRBJ2-3; a possible D gene is TRBD2 (5 bases). Germline CDR1 PRHDT, CDR2 FYEKMQ (reference sequence). Trimming took 1 base from V and 5 from J, leaving 22 bases between them. There are 18 residues in the CDR3. CDR3 amino acids: CASSLASFAGELGDTQYF. CDR3 sequence (DNA): TGTGCCAGCAGCTTAGCTTCTTTCGCCGGGGAGTTAGGAGATACGCAGTATTTT.

The genes are TRBV5-6 and TRBJ2-1; 14 nucleotides agree with TRBD2. CDR1 and CDR2 (germline): SGHDT, YYEEEE. This CDR3 spans 17 amino acids. V dropped 4 bases and J dropped 7; count of bases not matched to a gene: 10. In DNA, the CDR3 is TGTGCCAGCAGCGCGGGACTAGCGGGGGCCCTTGGAAATGAGCAGTTCTTC. The encoded protein is CASSAGLAGALGNEQFF. Using reference TRBV5-6 and TRBJ2-1 for the parts outside the CDR3, the full variable domain is DAGVTQSPTHLIKTRGQQVTLRCSPKSGHDTVSWYQQALGQGPQFIFQYYEEEERQRGNFPDRFSGHQFPNYSSELNVNALLLGDSALYLCASSAGLAGALGNEQFFGPGTRLTVL.

The chain joins TRBV7-6 to TRBJ2-7; 8 bases match TRBD1. Germline CDR1 is SGHVS and CDR2 is FNYEAQ. V gave up 1 base and J gave up 7 bases; unmatched junction bases: 6. The CDR3 consists of 14 residues. The CDR3 coding sequence is TGTGCCAGCAGCTTAGGGACAGGGAGTTGGGAGCAGTACTTC. It translates to CASSLGTGSWEQYF.

This clone was seen a few times. V and J are TRBV5-1 and TRBJ1-4, with TRBD1 matching 11 bases. The germline gives CDR1 SGHRS, CDR2 YFSETQ. With V trimmed by 4 bases and J by 4 bases, 6 bases remained unmatched. The CDR3 consists of 16 residues. The CDR3 coding sequence is TGCGCCAGCAGCCATGGGGACAGGGGGGATAATGAAAAACTGTTTTTT. Translated, it gives CASSHGDRGDNEKLFF.

The chain links TRBV7-8 to TRBJ1-4; the D is unclear. CDR1 SGHVS and CDR2 FQNEAQ come from the germline V gene. The CDR3 is 15 amino acids. Deletions cut 6 bases from V and 4 bases from J, with 15 bases between. The CDR3 spells CASRVLAGFNEKLFF. The CDR3 bases are TGTGCCAGCAGGGTCCTAGCTGGGTTTAATGAAAAACTGTTTTTT.

There are a few counts of this clone. V gene TRBV4-1 combines with J gene TRBJ2-7, with 11 nucleotides matching TRBD1. CDR1 and CDR2 from the germline V gene are MGHRA and YSYEKL. Trimming at V came to 2 bases and at J to 3 bases, leaving 6 bases not matched to a gene. CDR3 size: 16 residues. CDR3 loop: CASSQSSGTGGYEQYF. CDR3 DNA: TGCGCCAGCAGCCAATCTTCCGGGACAGGGGGCTACGAGCAGTACTTC.

This clone has only a few counts. This chain links TRBV5-1 with TRBJ2-1, with 7 positions matching TRBD1. V lost 0 bases to trimming and J lost 1 base; unmatched junction nucleotides: 1. The CDR3 spans 15 residues. Germline CDR1 is SGHRS and CDR2 is YFSETQ. The CDR3 DNA follows: TGCGCCAGCAGCTTGGTGGACAGGTCCTACAATGAGCAGTTCTTC. Encoded protein: CASSLVDRSYNEQFF.

This rearrangement joins TRBV30 to TRBJ2-1; no reliable D call. V was pared by 3 bases and J by 2 bases, with 5 bases between. The CDR3 is made up of 12 amino acids. The germline CDR1 and CDR2 sequences are GTSNPN and SVGIG (reference sequence). As DNA, the CDR3 is TGTGCCTGGAGCCAAACCTACAATGAGCAGTTCTTC. It specifies CAWSQTYNEQFF.

The rearrangement joins TRBV7-9 to TRBJ1-6; 7 bases fit TRBD1. V shed 6 bases, J shed 7 bases, and the junction held 9 bases outside the gene matches. This CDR3 has 15 amino acids. CDR1 is SEHNR and CDR2 is FQNEAQ in the germline V gene (reference sequence). CDR3 residues: CASRDLTGLNSPLHF. CDR3 in DNA: TGTGCCAGCAGAGACTTGACAGGGTTAAATTCACCCCTCCACTTT.

This chain connects TRBV5-6 to TRBJ1-1; no definite D call. V was shortened by 0 bases and J by 1 base, with 10 bases between the two germline ends. This CDR3 spans 15 amino acids. Germline-derived CDR1 and CDR2 are SGHDT and YYEEEE. The CDR3 bases are TGTGCCAGCAGCTTGGCCTGGGCAGGGAACACTGAAGCTTTCTTT. Protein: CASSLAWAGNTEAFF.

In its sample, this clone was seen once. The rearrangement links TRBV5-8 to TRBJ2-1; 7 bases fit TRBD1. In germline, CDR1 is SGHTS, CDR2 YDEGEE. This CDR3 contains 14 residues. V lost 2 bases to trimming and J lost 6 bases; unmatched junction nucleotides: 5. The CDR3 region has the DNA TGTGCCAGCAGCTTAGGCGACAGGGTCAATGAGCAGTTCTTC. Amino acids: CASSLGDRVNEQFF.

This clone occurred a few times. This chain joins TRBV6-5 and TRBJ1-2; D possibly corresponds to TRBD1 (5 bases). The V end was cut by 2 bases, the J end by 7 bases, with 17 bases between. Germline CDR1 MNHEY, CDR2 SVGAGI. The CDR3 has 15 amino acids. The CDR3 reads CASSYGASPVGGYTF. The DNA for the CDR3 is TGTGCCAGCAGTTACGGGGCATCTCCTGTCGGTGGCTACACCTTC.

The V call is TRBV7-2, the J call TRBJ2-7, with TRBD1 matching over 7 bases. After removal of 3 bases from V and 4 bases from J, the junction contained 9 bases not matched to a gene. The CDR3 is 15 amino acids. The germline CDR1 and CDR2 sequences are SGHTA and FQGNSA. The CDR3 reads CASSFPRTGVYEQYF. The CDR3 DNA sequence: TGTGCCAGCAGCTTTCCCAGGACAGGCGTTTACGAGCAGTACTTC.

The J gene is TRBJ2-1, the V gene TRBV4-2; 13 bases align to TRBD2. The germline gives CDR1 LGHNA, CDR2 YNFKEQ. The CDR3 is 20 residues long. V was pared by 4 bases and J by 2 bases, with 14 bases of the junction left unmatched. The chain's CDR3 is CASSLLTSGGTESTYNEQFF. Written as DNA, the CDR3 is TGTGCCAGCAGCCTTCTGACTAGCGGGGGGACCGAGTCAACCTACAATGAGCAGTTCTTC.

The chain employs TRBV27 and TRBJ1-2, with TRBD1 identical over 7 bases. The germline V gene has CDR1 MNHEY and CDR2 SMNVEV (reference sequence). The CDR3 runs to 12 residues. The V and J ends lost 5 bases and 7 bases, in that order; junction bases with no gene match: 4. The CDR3 loop reads CASSQQGFGYTF. CDR3 sequence (DNA): TGTGCCAGCAGTCAACAGGGGTTTGGCTACACCTTC.

In this sample, this clone turned up a few times. The V and J genes are TRBV6-5 and TRBJ1-2; TRBD1 aligns across 9 bases. The CDR3 has 14 amino acids. The germline gives CDR1 MNHEY, CDR2 SVGAGI. The V and J ends lost 1 base and 6 bases, in that order; junction bases with no gene match: 3. The CDR3 DNA reads TGTGCCAGCAGTTACTTAGGACAGGGGAATGGCTACACCTTC. Translating gives CASSYLGQGNGYTF.

The count of this clone is one. The rearrangement uses TRBV6-4 and TRBJ2-1, with 7 bases lining up with TRBD2. Germline CDR1 is MRHNA and CDR2 is SNTAGT. CDR3 length: 15 amino acids. After removal of 3 bases from V and 7 bases from J, the junction contained 9 bases not matched to a gene. CDR3: CASSEASGALNEQFF. The CDR3 DNA reads as TGTGCCAGCAGTGAAGCCAGCGGGGCCCTTAATGAGCAGTTCTTC.

The gene calls are TRBV10-2 and TRBJ2-2; TRBD2 might be the D (6 bases). The CDR3 has 16 residues. Trimming took 8 bases from V and 4 from J, leaving 20 bases between them. From germline, CDR1 is WSHSY and CDR2 SAAADI. CDR3 DNA sequence: TGCGCCAGCGCCACTTTAGGAGGGTATCGCACCGGGGAGCTGTTTTTT. Protein product: CASATLGGYRTGELFF.

This clone turned up a few times. The chain employs TRBV11-1 and TRBJ1-2; possibly TRBD1 for D (6 bases). This CDR3 contains 13 residues. Germline V gene lookup returns CDR1 SGHAT and CDR2 FQDESV (reference sequence). V dropped 10 bases and J dropped 3 bases, with 15 bases sitting between them. The CDR3 loop reads CAIRPEGDYGYTF. The CDR3 nucleotides read TGTGCCATCCGCCCCGAGGGGGACTATGGCTACACCTTC.

This chain connects TRBV19 to TRBJ2-1; no reliable D call. The CDR3 extends over 13 amino acids. Trimming took 2 bases from V and 6 from J, leaving 8 bases between them. Germline V gives CDR1 LNHDA, CDR2 SQIVND (reference sequence). Here the CDR3 reads CASSIQVSNEQFF. The CDR3 DNA is TGTGCCAGTAGTATACAGGTTTCCAATGAGCAGTTCTTC.

The chain is built from TRBV29-1 and TRBJ1-4; 11 bases align to TRBD1. The germline gives CDR1 SQVTM, CDR2 ANQGSEA. This CDR3 has 13 residues. V lost 3 bases and J lost 12; bases outside the gene matches: 6. DNA for the CDR3: TGCAGCGTTGACGGACAGGGGGCGGACGAACTGTTTTTT. This codes for CSVDGQGADELFF.

V and J are TRBV12-5 and TRBJ2-3; D unresolved. Deletions cut 4 bases from V and 2 bases from J, with 7 bases between. The CDR3 covers 13 residues. The germline gives CDR1 LGHNT, CDR2 FRNRAP. The CDR3 sequence: CASGSTYTDTQYF. In DNA, the CDR3 is TGTGCTAGTGGTTCTACGTACACAGATACGCAGTATTTT.

Of note for this clone: An end of the junction differs from the germline gene, which may be a read error. Other DNA sequences of this sample code for an identical CDR3. The J gene is TRBJ1-1, the V gene TRBV2; a possible D gene is TRBD1 (6 bases). This CDR3 is built from 15 residues. Germline CDR1 and CDR2: SNHLY and FYNNEI. As DNA, the CDR3 is TGCGCCAGCAGCGGGGGGGCGAGAGTCAACACTGAAGCTTTCTTT. As protein: CASSGGARVNTEAFF. Full variable domain (outside the CDR3, taken from reference TRBV2 and TRBJ1-1): EPEVTQTPSHQVTQMGQEVILRCVPISNHLYFYWYRQILGQKVEFLVSFYNNEISEKSEIFDDQFSVERPDGSNFTLKIRSTKLEDSAMYFCASSGGARVNTEAFFGQGTRLTVV.

This clone has only a few counts. This sequence joins TRBV30 and TRBJ2-1; D is uncertain. Per the germline V gene, CDR1 is GTSNPN and CDR2 is SVGIG (reference sequence). The CDR3 extends over 12 amino acids. V was trimmed by 5 bases and J by 8 bases, leaving 13 bases between them. CDR3 amino acids: CAWAWYVDEQFF. DNA of the CDR3: TGTGCCTGGGCTTGGTACGTAGATGAGCAGTTCTTC.

The chain carries TRBV5-4 and TRBJ2-1, with 9 bases lining up with TRBD2. The junction had 8 bases not matched to a gene; V was cut back by 0 bases and J by 7 bases. Germline values: CDR1 SGHNT, CDR2 YYREEE (reference sequence). The CDR3 has 16 residues. The CDR3 DNA is TGTGCCAGCAGCTTGGGGGGAGCGGGGGGTGTTAATGAGCAGTTCTTC. Translation: CASSLGGAGGVNEQFF.

V usage is TRBV21-1 and J usage is TRBJ2-1; TRBD2, the table's D call, was not compared with the DNA. TRBV21-1 corresponds to a pseudogene. This CDR3 has 16 amino acids. The CDR3 region is CASSSLAGVSGNEQFF. The DNA for the CDR3 is TGTGCCAGCAGCAGCCTAGCGGGGGTCTCTGGGAATGAGCAGTTCTTC.

The chain links TRBV4-1 to TRBJ1-2, with a weak D call TRBD1 (5 bases). The CDR3 has 15 amino acids. Trimming pared 0 bases from V and 4 bases from J, leaving 12 bases between. The germline CDR1 and CDR2 sequences are MGHRA and YSYEKL. The CDR3 loop reads CASSQEQVLPYGYTF. The CDR3 DNA reads as TGCGCCAGCAGCCAAGAACAGGTCCTCCCCTATGGCTACACCTTC.